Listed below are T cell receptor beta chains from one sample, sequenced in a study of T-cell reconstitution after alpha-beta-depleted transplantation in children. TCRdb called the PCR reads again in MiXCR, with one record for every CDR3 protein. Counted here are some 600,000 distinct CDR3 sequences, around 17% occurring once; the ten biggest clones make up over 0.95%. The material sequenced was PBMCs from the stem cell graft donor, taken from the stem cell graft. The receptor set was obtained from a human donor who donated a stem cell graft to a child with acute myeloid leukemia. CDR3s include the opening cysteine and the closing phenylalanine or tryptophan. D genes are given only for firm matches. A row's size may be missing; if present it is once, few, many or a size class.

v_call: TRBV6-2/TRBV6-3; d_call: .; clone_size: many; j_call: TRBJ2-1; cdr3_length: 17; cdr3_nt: TGTGCCAGCAGTTACAGCAAGGCGGGACAGAGCTACAATGAGCAGTTCTTC; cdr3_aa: CASSYSKAGQSYNEQFF
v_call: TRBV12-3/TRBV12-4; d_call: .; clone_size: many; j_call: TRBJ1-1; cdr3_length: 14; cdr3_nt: TGTGCCAGCAGCTTGGACAGTTTAAACACTGAAGCTTTCTTT; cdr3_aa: CASSLDSLNTEAFF
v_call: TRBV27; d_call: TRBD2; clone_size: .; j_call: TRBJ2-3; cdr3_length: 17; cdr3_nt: TGTGCCAGCAGTCCTCTCGGACTAGCGGCCTACACAGATACGCAGTATTTT; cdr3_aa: CASSPLGLAAYTDTQYF
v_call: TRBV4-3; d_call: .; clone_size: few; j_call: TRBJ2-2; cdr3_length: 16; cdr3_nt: TGCGCCAGCAGCCATCGCTTAGGACTAATACCCGGGGAGCTGTTTTTT; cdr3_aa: CASSHRLGLIPGELFF
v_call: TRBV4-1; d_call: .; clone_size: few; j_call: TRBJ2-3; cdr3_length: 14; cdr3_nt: TGCGCCAGCAGCCAAAAGGGATTGACAGATACGCAGTATTTT; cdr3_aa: CASSQKGLTDTQYF
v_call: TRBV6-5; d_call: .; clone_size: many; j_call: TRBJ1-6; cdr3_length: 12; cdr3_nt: TGTGCCAGCAGGACTTTGGATTCACCCCTCCACTTT; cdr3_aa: CASRTLDSPLHF
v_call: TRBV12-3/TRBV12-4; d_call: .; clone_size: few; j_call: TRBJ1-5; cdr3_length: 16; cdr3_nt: TGTGCCAGCAGTTTGGAGCAGGGTCCCGGCAATCAGCCCCAGCATTTT; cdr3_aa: CASSLEQGPGNQPQHF
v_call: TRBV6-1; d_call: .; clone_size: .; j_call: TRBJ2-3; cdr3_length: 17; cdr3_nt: TGTGCCAGCAGTCGAGGGGATGGGACTCCCGAGCCAGATACGCAGTATTTT; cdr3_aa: CASSRGDGTPEPDTQYF
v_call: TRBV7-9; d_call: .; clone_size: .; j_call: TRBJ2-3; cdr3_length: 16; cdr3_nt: TGTGCCAGCAGCTCGCCTAGGGCAATGAATCGAGATACGCAGTATTTT; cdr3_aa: CASSSPRAMNRDTQYF
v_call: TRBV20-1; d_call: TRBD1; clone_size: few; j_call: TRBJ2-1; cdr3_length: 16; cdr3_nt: TGCAGTGCTAGAGGTACCGGGACAGGGGTAGAGGATGAGCAGTTCTTC; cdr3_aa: CSARGTGTGVEDEQFF
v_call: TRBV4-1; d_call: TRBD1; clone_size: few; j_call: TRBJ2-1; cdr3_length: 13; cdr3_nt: TGCGCCAGCAGCCAGGGGACAGACAATGAGCAGTTCTTC; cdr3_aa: CASSQGTDNEQFF
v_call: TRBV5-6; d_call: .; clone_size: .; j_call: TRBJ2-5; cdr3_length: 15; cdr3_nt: TGTGCCAGCAGCTCCGAGCTACACGGGGGAGAGACCCAGTACTTC; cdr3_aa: CASSSELHGGETQYF
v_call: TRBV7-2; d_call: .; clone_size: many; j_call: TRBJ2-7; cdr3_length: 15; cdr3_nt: TGTGCCAGCAGCCGGACCGGGACGGAAGCCTACGAGCAGTACTTC; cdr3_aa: CASSRTGTEAYEQYF
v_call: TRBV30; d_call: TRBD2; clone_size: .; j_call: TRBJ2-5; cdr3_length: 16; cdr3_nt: TGTGCCTGGTCCGGGACTAGCGGGGGACGACAAGAGACCCAGTACTTC; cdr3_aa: CAWSGTSGGRQETQYF
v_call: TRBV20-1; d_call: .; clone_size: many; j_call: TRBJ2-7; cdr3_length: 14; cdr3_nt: TGCAGTGCAGACGGGGGCCCCAGCTCCTACGAGCAGTACTTC; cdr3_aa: CSADGGPSSYEQYF
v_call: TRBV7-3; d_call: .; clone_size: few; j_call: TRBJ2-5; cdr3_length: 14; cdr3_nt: TGTGCCAGCAGCTCCCCGGGGGCAGAGGGGACCCAGTACTTC; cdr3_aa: CASSSPGAEGTQYF
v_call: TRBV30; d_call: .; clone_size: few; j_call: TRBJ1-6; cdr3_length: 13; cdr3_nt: TGTGCCTGGACACCGGGGCGTTATTCACCCCTCCACTTT; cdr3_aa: CAWTPGRYSPLHF
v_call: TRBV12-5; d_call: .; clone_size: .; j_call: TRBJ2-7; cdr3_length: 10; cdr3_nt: TGTGCTAGTGGTTTACACGAGCAGTACTTC; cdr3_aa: CASGLHEQYF
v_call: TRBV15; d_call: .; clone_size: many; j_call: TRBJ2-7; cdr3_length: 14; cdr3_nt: TGTGCCACCAGCAGAGCCCGAGGGATCTACGAGCAGTACTTC; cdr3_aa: CATSRARGIYEQYF
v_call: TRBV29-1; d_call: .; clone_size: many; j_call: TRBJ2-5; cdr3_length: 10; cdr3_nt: TGCAGCGTTGTTCAAGAGACCCAGTACTTC; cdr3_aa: CSVVQETQYF
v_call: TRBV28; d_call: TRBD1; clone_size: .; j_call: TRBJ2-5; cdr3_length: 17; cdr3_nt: TGTGCCAGCAGTTACGGCCCCGAAGGACAGGGAGGAGAGACCCAGTACTTC; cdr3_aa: CASSYGPEGQGGETQYF
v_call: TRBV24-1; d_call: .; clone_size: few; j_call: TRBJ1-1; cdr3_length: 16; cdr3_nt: TGTGCCACCAGTGGCGGGCCGAACACGGTCGACACTGAAGCTTTCTTT; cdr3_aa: CATSGGPNTVDTEAFF
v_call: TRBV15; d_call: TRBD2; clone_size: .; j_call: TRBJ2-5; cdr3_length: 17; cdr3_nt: TGTGCCACCAGCACAACGACTAGCGGGACGTACCAAGAGACCCAGTACTTC; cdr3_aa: CATSTTTSGTYQETQYF
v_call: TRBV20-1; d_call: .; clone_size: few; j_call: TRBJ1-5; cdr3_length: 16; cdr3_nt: TGCAGTGCTAGAGGAAGCAACAGTCTCGCGGGGCAGCCCCAGCATTTT; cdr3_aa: CSARGSNSLAGQPQHF
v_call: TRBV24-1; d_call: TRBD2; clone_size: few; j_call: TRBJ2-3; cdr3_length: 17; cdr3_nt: TGTGCCACCAGTGACTCCCGGGTAGCGGGGGGTACAGATACGCAGTATTTT; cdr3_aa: CATSDSRVAGGTDTQYF
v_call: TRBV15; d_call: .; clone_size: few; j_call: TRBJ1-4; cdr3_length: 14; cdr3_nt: TGTGCCACCAGTAAACCCCCAACTAATGAAAAACTGTTTTTT; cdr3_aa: CATSKPPTNEKLFF
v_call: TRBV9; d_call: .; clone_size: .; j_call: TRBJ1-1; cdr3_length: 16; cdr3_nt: TGTGCCAGCAGCGTATACGCGGAGACAATGAACACTGAAGCTTTCTTT; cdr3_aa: CASSVYAETMNTEAFF
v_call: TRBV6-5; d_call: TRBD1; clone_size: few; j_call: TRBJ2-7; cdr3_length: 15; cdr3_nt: TGTGCCAGCAGTTACGGACAGGGGGTGTCCTACGAGCAGTACTTC; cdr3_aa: CASSYGQGVSYEQYF
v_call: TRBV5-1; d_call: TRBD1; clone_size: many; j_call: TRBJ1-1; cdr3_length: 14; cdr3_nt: TGCGCCAGCAGCTCCAGGGGGCTTGGCACTGAAGCTTTCTTT; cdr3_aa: CASSSRGLGTEAFF
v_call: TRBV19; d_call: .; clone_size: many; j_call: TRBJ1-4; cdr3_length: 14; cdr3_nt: TGTGCCAGTACCCCGCGGAGGATTGGTGAAAAACTGTTTTTT; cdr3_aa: CASTPRRIGEKLFF
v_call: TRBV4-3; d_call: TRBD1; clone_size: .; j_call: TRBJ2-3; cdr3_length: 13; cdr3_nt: TGCGCCAGCAGCGATACAGGGGTTGATACGCAGTATTTT; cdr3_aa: CASSDTGVDTQYF
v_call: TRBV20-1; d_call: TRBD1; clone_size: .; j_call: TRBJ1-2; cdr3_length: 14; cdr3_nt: TGCAGTGGCACGGGACAGGCATCTAACTATGGCTACACCTTC; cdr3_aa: CSGTGQASNYGYTF
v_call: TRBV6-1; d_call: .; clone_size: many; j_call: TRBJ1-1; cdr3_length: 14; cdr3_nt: TGTGCCAGCAGCCTCTGGGGGCTGGACACTGAAGCTTTCTTT; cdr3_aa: CASSLWGLDTEAFF
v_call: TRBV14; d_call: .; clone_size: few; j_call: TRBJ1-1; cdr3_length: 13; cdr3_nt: TGTGCCAGCAGCCGGAACCAATACACTGAAGCTTTCTTT; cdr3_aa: CASSRNQYTEAFF
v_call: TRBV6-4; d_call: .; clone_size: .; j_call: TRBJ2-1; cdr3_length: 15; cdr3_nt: TGTGCCAGCTCATGGACCTTAGGGTCCTACAATGAGCAGTTCTTC; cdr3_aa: CASSWTLGSYNEQFF